Listed below are T cell receptor beta chains from one sample, sequenced in a study of response to subunit inactivated influenza vaccine. Each CDR3 protein is one row after TCRdb ran MiXCR on the RT-PCR reads. The repertoire holds hundreds of thousands of distinct CDR3 sequences, with about 12% as singletons. The sample in question was PBMCs from blood, obtained on the day of vaccination. These receptors all come from a man in his forties or fifties who received an inactivated influenza vaccine. CDR3s include the opening cysteine and the closing phenylalanine or tryptophan. A D gene is named only where the DNA matches it firmly. A clone size is listed for some rows: how often the clone was seen (once, few, many), or a class if it is expanded.

j_call,d_call,v_call,clone_size,cdr3_aa,cdr3_nt
TRBJ2-2,TRBD2,TRBV2,NA,CASSLGLAGGPVTGELFF,TGTGCCAGCAGCTTGGGACTAGCGGGGGGGCCTGTCACCGGGGAGCTGTTTTTT
TRBJ2-7,NA,TRBV6-1,many,CASSNRDSYEQYF,TGTGCCAGCAGTAATAGGGATTCCTACGAGCAGTACTTC
TRBJ1-6,TRBD1,TRBV3-1,NA,CASSLRDRNSPLHF,TGTGCCAGCAGCCTCCGGGACAGAAATTCACCCCTCCACTTT
TRBJ1-1,NA,TRBV12-3/TRBV12-4,NA,CASSDRRGAPNTEAFF,TGTGCCAGCAGCGATAGGAGAGGGGCCCCGAACACTGAAGCTTTCTTT
TRBJ2-5,NA,TRBV7-9,few,CASGIRGEATQYF,TGTGCCAGCGGGATCAGGGGAGAAGCGACCCAGTACTTC
TRBJ2-2,NA,TRBV6-5,few,CASIWEQGAGELFF,TGTGCCAGCATTTGGGAGCAGGGAGCCGGGGAGCTGTTTTTT
TRBJ2-7,TRBD1,TRBV25-1,NA,CASSEYPAGGVHEQYF,TGTGCCAGCAGTGAATATCCGGCAGGGGGTGTCCACGAGCAGTACTTC
TRBJ2-1,TRBD2,TRBV12-3/TRBV12-4,few,CASSTIAGVANEQFF,TGTGCCAGCAGCACAATAGCGGGGGTGGCTAATGAGCAGTTCTTC
TRBJ2-6,TRBD2,TRBV27,few,CASTPLAGLSGANVLTF,TGTGCCAGCACTCCGCTAGCGGGTCTCTCTGGGGCCAACGTCCTGACTTTC
TRBJ2-2,NA,TRBV7-2,NA,CASSQPLGSFAGELFF,TGTGCCAGCAGCCAGCCCTTGGGGTCGTTTGCCGGGGAGCTGTTTTTT
TRBJ2-3,TRBD2,TRBV5-1,NA,CASSLEVGTSPDTQYF,TGCGCCAGCAGCTTGGAAGTGGGGACTAGCCCAGATACGCAGTATTTT
TRBJ2-5,TRBD1,TRBV12-3/TRBV12-4,NA,CASSPSTGTGIHF,TGTGCCAGCAGTCCCTCAACCGGGACAGGGATCCACTTC
TRBJ2-3,NA,TRBV5-1,few,CASRRQESTDTQYF,TGCGCCAGCAGACGACAGGAGAGCACAGATACGCAGTATTTT
TRBJ2-1,NA,TRBV29-1,NA,CSGGTDYNEQFF,TGCAGCGGAGGGACTGACTACAATGAGCAGTTCTTC
TRBJ1-1,NA,TRBV14,NA,CASSPGHRGTEAFF,TGTGCCAGCAGCCCGGGACACCGCGGGACTGAAGCTTTCTTT
TRBJ2-7,NA,TRBV7-9,NA,CASSSRIGPNYEQYF,TGTGCCAGCAGCTCCCGGATTGGGCCGAACTACGAGCAGTACTTC
TRBJ2-7,TRBD1,TRBV12-3/TRBV12-4,few,CASSFRDRGEQYF,TGTGCCAGCAGTTTCCGGGACAGGGGCGAGCAGTACTTC